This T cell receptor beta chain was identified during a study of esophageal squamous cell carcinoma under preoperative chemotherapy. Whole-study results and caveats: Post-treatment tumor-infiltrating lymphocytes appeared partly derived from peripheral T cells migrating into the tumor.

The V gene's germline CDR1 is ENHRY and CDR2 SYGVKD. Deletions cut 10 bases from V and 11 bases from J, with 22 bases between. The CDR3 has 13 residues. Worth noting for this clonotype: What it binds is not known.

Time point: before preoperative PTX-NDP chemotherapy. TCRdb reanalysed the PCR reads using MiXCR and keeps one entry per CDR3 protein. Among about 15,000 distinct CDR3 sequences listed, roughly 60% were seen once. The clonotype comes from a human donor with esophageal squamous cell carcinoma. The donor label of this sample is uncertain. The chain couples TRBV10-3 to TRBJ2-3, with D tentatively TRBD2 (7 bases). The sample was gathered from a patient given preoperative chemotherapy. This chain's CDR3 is CATGAGDENMQYF. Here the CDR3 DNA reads TGTGCCACGGGGGCGGGAGACGAAAACATGCAGTATTTT.